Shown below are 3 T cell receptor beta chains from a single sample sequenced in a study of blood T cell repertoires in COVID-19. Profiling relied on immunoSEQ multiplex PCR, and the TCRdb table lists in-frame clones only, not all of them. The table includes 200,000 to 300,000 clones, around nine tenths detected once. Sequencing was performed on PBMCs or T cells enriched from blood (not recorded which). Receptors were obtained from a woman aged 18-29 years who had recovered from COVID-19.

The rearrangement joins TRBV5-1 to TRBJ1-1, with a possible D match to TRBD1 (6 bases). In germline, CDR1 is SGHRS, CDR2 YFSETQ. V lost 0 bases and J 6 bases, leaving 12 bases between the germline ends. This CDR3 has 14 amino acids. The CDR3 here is CASSLEGDRAEAFF. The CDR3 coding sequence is TGCGCCAGCAGCTTGGAGGGGGATCGTGCTGAAGCTTTCTTT.

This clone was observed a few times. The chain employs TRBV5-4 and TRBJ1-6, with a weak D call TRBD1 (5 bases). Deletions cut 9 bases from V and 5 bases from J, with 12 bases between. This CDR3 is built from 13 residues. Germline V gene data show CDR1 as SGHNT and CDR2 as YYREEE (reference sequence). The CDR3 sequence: CAIRQGNNSPLHF. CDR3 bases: TGTGCCATCCGCCAGGGCAATAATTCACCCCTCCACTTT.

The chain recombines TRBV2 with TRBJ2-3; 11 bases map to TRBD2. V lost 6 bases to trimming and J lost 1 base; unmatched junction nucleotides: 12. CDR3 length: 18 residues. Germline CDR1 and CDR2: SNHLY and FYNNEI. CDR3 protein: CASRAGLAGPGRTDTQYF. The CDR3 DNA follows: TGTGCCAGCAGGGCCGGACTAGCGGGCCCCGGACGCACAGATACGCAGTATTTT.